The text below deals with one T cell receptor (beta chain). Which antigen it targets is not known. Qualities for individual bases were not recorded, and no much larger clone is one base off. The cohort was made up of about 610 healthy bone marrow donors. Cohort members were all nominally healthy when sampled, although unrecorded immune exposures were likely present. The donor tested CMV seronegative, placing the donor among the 350 to 400 seronegative members of the cohort. Each donor provided a peripheral blood sample, and peripheral blood mononuclear cells were used for TCR beta sequencing. Genomic DNA extraction from the blood cell samples was performed with the Qiagen DNeasy Blood Extraction Kit. This sample was taken from a study of cytomegalovirus exposure and HLA in healthy donors (TCRdb year 2017). Regarding the research as a whole: According to an earlier analysis of several hundred of the donors, 150 million to 200 million T cells yielded some 110 million unique TCR beta sequences and about 300 Gb of sequence data. An early release that covered about 600 HLA-typed donors contained about 300 gigabases of sequencing data and 85 million to 100 million unique TCR sequences. Of the 300 to 500 genotyped donors, less than 90% were placed in the genetic ancestry cluster associated with self-reported Caucasian donors. The aim of the study was to test whether cataloging public T cell receptors could identify signatures of past pathogen exposure. The study used immunosequencing to profile the T cell repertoires of approximately 640 subjects and linked those repertoires to cytomegalovirus serostatus. Besides the first cohort of 666 subjects, a separate validation cohort made up of roughly 120 different subjects was used. To predict cytomegalovirus infection status, the study brought together high-throughput TCR immunosequencing, statistical association of individual TCRs with disease status, and machine learning. To study patterns of TCR occurrence, a later analysis re-analyzed previously published TCR beta repertoires from 666 donors and added high-resolution HLA genotyping. In the later analysis, no new phenotypic data were used to find candidate immune exposures; instead, reliance was placed on TCR beta sequences and their occurrence across donors. An earlier analysis of several hundred of the donors applied high-throughput TCR beta sequencing to assess whether each TCR beta V gene segment acted as functional or pseudogenic. Donor age, sex, ethnicity and CMV serostatus were collected together with the repertoire data. In a later genetic analysis, genome-wide SNP genotypes for about three fifths of the roughly 670 donors were used, and that subset was treated as a discovery cohort. Every repertoire in the discovery cohort had been generated on one and the same sequencing platform. HLA typing covered class I and class II loci at four-digit resolution. Typing coverage varied by locus: roughly 620-640 donors for A, B, C, DRB1 and DQB1; more than 500 for DQA1; approximately 610 for DPA1; some 470 for DPB1. Roughly five DR-DQ haplotypes were handled as single units for association and clustering, since linkage in the cohort was strong. On average, 235,054 unique TCR beta nucleotide sequences were sequenced per donor among 398 genotyped donors of the cohort, with roughly 18% of those sequences being non-productive. What the study reported, not specific to this receptor: Across donors, most TCR sequences were observed very rarely, whereas some public TCRs were present in many individuals. An association between a missense DCLRE1C variant and V-gene and J-gene trimming of TCR beta chains was found in a later genetic analysis and replicated in an independent cohort. According to a later genetic analysis, donors in an Asian-associated ancestry cluster had fewer N-insertions in productive TCRs than the approximately 630-donor mean. Three of the identified cytomegalovirus-associated TCR beta chains were confirmed in vitro to be specific for cytomegalovirus antigens. In a later analysis, several top co-occurrence clusters were reported to appear linked to parvovirus B19, influenza, CMV and Epstein-Barr virus. Sequencing depth was assumed to be roughly uniform across donors in the presence/absence analyses, though that assumption may not hold. Strong co-occurrence of HLA alleles, especially DR and DQ, made assigning TCR associations to individual alleles difficult. A further reported finding was that TCR beta sequences accurately predicted the HLA-A and HLA-B alleles for most subjects in the first cohort. Because the 87-base-pair reads could not distinguish some IMGT-functional V segments, including TRBV6-2 and TRBV6-3, those segments were excluded. Cytomegalovirus status was reported to be diagnosed by the classifier with high specificity and sensitivity in both the original and validation cohorts. This cohort had only TCR beta chains sequenced, and the lack of alpha or paired-chain data limited which features could be detected. In a later analysis, HLA-associated TCR beta chains were found to be more clonally expanded and to have lower generation probabilities than equally common non-associated chains. The earlier analysis of 587 of the donors excluded approximately 17 rarely observed V segments, including chromosome 9 orphons, because counts were too low. A group of highly shared sequence variants was considered likely to be a technical artifact of the sequencing pipeline. A total of fewer than 200 TCR beta chains were listed by the study as associated with cytomegalovirus. For the cohort, immune exposure information was limited to CMV serostatus. Linkage disequilibrium might explain the correlated functional status among segregating V segments, but an unknown experimental factor could not be excluded. It was suggested by the authors that the approach could potentially be generalized to other disease states and immunological phenotypes. In a later analysis, most CMV-associated TCR beta chains were found to appear HLA-restricted, with HLA associations seemingly driven largely by CMV exposure. Specific HLA alleles were associated with around 18,000 TCR beta sequences at a false discovery rate of 0.05 in a later analysis. Broadly in line with IMGT annotations, most TCR beta V segments showed up in productive rearrangements about 87% or about 30% of the time in an earlier analysis of some 590 of the donors. In a later analysis, TCR association rates were found to vary across HLA loci, with the most associated TCRs seen for DRB1 alleles and the fewest for HLA-C alleles. HLA typing was unavailable for some donors at each locus, so association tests used only the typed subset.

The method behind the library was the immunoSEQ multiplex PCR assay. For the multiplex PCR, a mixture combining 60 forward primers for TCR Vbeta segments and 13 reverse primers for TCR Jbeta segments was used. The CDR3 region of rearranged TCR beta genes was amplified from genomic DNA with a multiplex PCR assay. The amplified TCR beta libraries were sequenced on the Illumina HiSeq System as 87-base-pair reads. The original pipeline was this. A later analysis tallied 75 million to 95 million unique TCR beta chains across the 550 to 850 repertoires, and about 12 million of those chains were shared by two or more donors. To remove PCR and sequencing errors, raw reads were error-corrected and collapsed into unique sequences using a nearest-neighbor algorithm that merged closely related sequences. CDR3 sequences were aligned to IMGT reference sequences to assign V, D and J gene segments. Each retained sequence needed at least a six-nucleotide match to both a V gene segment and a J gene segment. Rearrangements were called productive when the CDR3 lacked stop codons and stayed in frame with V and J; all others were non-productive. Following IMGT convention, CDR3 was defined as the stretch from the second conserved V-encoded cysteine up to the conserved J-encoded phenylalanine. The earlier analysis of fewer than 750 of the donors excluded sequences that lacked an unambiguous match to a single V gene segment. In an earlier analysis of several hundred of the donors, a V segment was called functional when productive rearrangements were above 56.7%, and segregating when the standard deviation between donors exceeded 5%. To diagnose cytomegalovirus status from the catalog of TCR beta chain sequences, a statistical classification framework was built. In a later analysis, V and J genes were assigned by comparing TCR nucleotide sequences against IMGT/GENE-DB human TR gene sequences. A later analysis assigned CDR3 sequences and most-parsimonious VDJ recombination scenarios with the TCRdist pipeline. In a later analysis, each TCR beta chain was defined by its CDR3 amino acid sequence together with its V-gene family, and reads without a unique V-gene family were excluded. As a way to deal with suspected cross-contamination and a sequencing artifact, a later analysis dropped approximately 570 nucleotide sequences that were highly shared and had low generation probability. For each public chain, a later analysis derived a clonal expansion index from normalized ranks of inferred template counts within each repertoire. A later analysis computed generation probabilities with a VDJ recombination model fitted to out-of-frame rearrangements, and checked the results against IGoR. A later analysis scored TCR-TCR, TCR-HLA and TCR-CMV co-occurrence with hypergeometric tests, applying a repertoire-size bias correction to TCR pairs. To estimate false discovery rates, a later analysis permuted the HLA or CMV assignments 20 times. A later analysis grouped co-occurring TCRs with DBSCAN, adding TCRdist sequence similarity when clustering within HLA-allele-positive subsets. Repertoires with fewer than 30,000 or more than 120,000 public chains were left out of co-occurrence clustering, as were five repertoires with anomalous nucleotide sharing. In its TCRdb copy, this immuneACCESS table keeps in-frame sequences only and misses some clones. Where compared with another copy, unresolved V genes explain less than half of these, and the others have no known cause. V, J and clone size reflect that table, while D and trimming were determined from the DNA. A total of more than 150,000 clones appear in this sample, 75% to 90% of them only once. Of the sample, over 1.5% falls within the top ten clones.

The CDR3 has 16 amino acids, counting the end cysteine and phenylalanine. Just CDR3 DNA is preserved here, 48 bases in frame from base 1. The germline V gene supplies CDR1 KGHSH and CDR2 LQKENI. Deletion took 0 bases off V and 0 bases off J, with a span of 11 bases between the germline ends. The chain was built from TRBV18 and TRBJ1-1; the D gene cannot be resolved reliably. The sequence was collected from a man aged 45-65 years in good health and CMV-seronegative. The sequencing sample was made of PBMCs. The CDR3 is CASSPPGKSMNTEAFF. The base sequence is TGTGCCAGCTCACCACCCGGGAAATCGATGAACACTGAAGCTTTCTTT. The CDR3 plus the reference TRBV18 and TRBJ1-1 genes for the other parts give the full variable domain: NAGVMQNPRHLVRRRGQEARLRCSPMKGHSHVYWYRQLPEEGLKFMVYLQKENIIDESGMPKERFSAEFPKEGPSILRIQQVVRGDSAAYFCASSPPGKSMNTEAFFGQGTRLTVV.